A single sample gave rise to the 4 T cell receptor beta chains below, sequenced in a study of blood T cell repertoires in COVID-19. The protocol was immunoSEQ multiplex PCR, while the TCRdb copy is restricted to in-frame clones and leaves out a portion. The sample lists about 310,000 clones, more than 75% occurring once. The sequenced sample consisted of peripheral blood. These receptors originate from a man aged 45-60 years with active or convalescent COVID-19.

The rearrangement joins TRBV4-2 to TRBJ2-7; the D is unclear. This CDR3 comprises 14 residues. Looked up from germline, CDR1 is LGHNA and CDR2 is YNFKEQ. The V and J ends lost 1 base and 3 bases respectively, with 10 bases between them. This chain's CDR3 is CASSQGNTDYEQYF. CDR3 nucleotide sequence: TGTGCCAGCAGCCAAGGTAATACAGACTACGAGCAGTACTTC.

V is TRBV28 and J is TRBJ1-5; 7 bases fit TRBD1. V trimming: 4 bases; J trimming: 6 bases; junction bases outside the gene matches: 12. The germline V gene encodes CDR1 MDHEN and CDR2 SYDVKM. The CDR3 is 16 residues long. The CDR3 DNA reads as TGTGCCAGCAGTTCCGCCGGGACAGCCACGGGTCAGCCCCAGCATTTT. It yields the protein CASSSAGTATGQPQHF.

This chain links TRBV12-3 or TRBV12-4 with TRBJ1-2; D not certain. The CDR3 spans 13 residues. V lost 4 bases and J 4 bases, leaving 10 bases between the germline ends. This CDR3 is CASSYRSGYGYTF. The DNA of the CDR3 is TGTGCCAGCAGTTATCGGTCAGGCTATGGCTACACCTTC.

The rearrangement joins TRBV28 to TRBJ2-5; D might be TRBD2 (5 bases). The CDR3 length is 14 residues. The germline gives CDR1 MDHEN, CDR2 SYDVKM. V was shortened by 5 bases and J by 3 bases, with 13 bases between the two germline ends. The CDR3 spells CASSEGSRKETQYF. For the CDR3, the DNA is TGTGCCAGCAGTGAGGGAAGTAGAAAAGAGACCCAGTACTTC. The complete variable domain, with remaining parts taken from reference TRBV28 and TRBJ2-5, reads DVKVTQSSRYLVKRTGEKVFLECVQDMDHENMFWYRQDPGLGLRLIYFSYDVKMKEKGDIPEGYSVSREKKERFSLILESASTNQTSMYLCASSEGSRKETQYFGPGTRLLVL.